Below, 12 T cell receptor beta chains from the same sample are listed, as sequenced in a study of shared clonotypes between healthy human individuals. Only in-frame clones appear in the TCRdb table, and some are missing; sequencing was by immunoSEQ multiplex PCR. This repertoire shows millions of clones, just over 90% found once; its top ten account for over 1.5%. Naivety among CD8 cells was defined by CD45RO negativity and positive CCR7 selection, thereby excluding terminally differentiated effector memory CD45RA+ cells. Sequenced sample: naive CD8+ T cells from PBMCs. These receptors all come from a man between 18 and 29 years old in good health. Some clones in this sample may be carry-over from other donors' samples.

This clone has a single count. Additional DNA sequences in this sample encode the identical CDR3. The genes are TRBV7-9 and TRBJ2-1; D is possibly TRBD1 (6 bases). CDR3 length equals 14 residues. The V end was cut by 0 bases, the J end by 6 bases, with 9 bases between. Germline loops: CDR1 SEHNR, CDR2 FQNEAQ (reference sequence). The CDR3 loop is CASSLALRGNEQFF. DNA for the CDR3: TGTGCCAGCAGCTTAGCGCTCAGGGGCAATGAGCAGTTCTTC.

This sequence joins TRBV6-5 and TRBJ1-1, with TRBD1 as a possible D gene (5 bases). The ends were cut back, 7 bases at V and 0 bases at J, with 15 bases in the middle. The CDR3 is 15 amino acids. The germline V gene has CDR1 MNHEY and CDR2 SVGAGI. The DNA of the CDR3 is TGTGCCAGCACTCCCTCTAGGGGCCTGAACACTGAAGCTTTCTTT. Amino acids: CASTPSRGLNTEAFF.

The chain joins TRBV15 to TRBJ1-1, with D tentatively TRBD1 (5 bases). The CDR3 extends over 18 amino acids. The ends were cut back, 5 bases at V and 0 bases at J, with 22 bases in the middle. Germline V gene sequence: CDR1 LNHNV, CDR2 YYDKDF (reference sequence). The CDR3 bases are TGTGCCACCAGCCAGAGGTTGAGGGGACCTATTATGAACACTGAAGCTTTCTTT. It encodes CATSQRLRGPIMNTEAFF.

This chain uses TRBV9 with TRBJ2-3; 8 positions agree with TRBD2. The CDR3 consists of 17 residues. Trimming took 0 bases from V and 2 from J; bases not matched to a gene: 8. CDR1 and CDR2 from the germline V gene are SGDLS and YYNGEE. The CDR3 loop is CASSVVTGLGFTDTQYF. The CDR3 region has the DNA TGTGCCAGCAGCGTAGTCACGGGACTAGGATTCACAGATACGCAGTATTTT.

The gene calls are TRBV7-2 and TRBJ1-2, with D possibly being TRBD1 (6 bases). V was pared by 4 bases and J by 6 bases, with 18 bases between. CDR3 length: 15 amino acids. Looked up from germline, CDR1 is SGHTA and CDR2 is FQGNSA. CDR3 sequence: CASSSRQASGDGYTF. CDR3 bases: TGTGCCAGCAGCTCACGACAGGCCAGCGGGGATGGCTACACCTTC.

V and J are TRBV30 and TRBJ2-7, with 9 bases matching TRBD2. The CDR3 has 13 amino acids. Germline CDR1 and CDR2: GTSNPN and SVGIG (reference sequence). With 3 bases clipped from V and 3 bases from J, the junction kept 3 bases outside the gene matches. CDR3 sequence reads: CAWRISGSYEQYF. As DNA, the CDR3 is TGTGCCTGGAGAATTAGCGGGAGCTACGAGCAGTACTTC.

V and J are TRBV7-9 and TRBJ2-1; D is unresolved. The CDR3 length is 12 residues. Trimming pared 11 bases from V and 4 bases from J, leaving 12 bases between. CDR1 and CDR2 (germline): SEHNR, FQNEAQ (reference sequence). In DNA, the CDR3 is TGTGCCGGCCAGTTCGGTTACAATGAGCAGTTCTTC. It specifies CAGQFGYNEQFF.

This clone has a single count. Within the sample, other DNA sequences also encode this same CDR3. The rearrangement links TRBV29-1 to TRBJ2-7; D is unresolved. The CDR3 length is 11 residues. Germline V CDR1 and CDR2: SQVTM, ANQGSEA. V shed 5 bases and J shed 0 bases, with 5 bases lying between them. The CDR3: CSVRLSYEQYF. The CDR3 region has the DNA TGCAGCGTTAGACTCTCCTACGAGCAGTACTTC.

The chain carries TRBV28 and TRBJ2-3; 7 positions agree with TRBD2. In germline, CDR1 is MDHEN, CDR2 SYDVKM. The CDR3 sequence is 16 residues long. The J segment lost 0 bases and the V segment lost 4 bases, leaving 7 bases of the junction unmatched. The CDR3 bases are TGTGCCAGCAGTTACCGAACTAGCGCGAGCACAGATACGCAGTATTTT. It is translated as CASSYRTSASTDTQYF.

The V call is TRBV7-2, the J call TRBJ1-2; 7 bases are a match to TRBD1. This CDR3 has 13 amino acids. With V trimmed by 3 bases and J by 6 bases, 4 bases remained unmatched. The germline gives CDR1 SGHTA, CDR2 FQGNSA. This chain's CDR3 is CASSFWTGDGYTF. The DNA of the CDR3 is TGTGCCAGCAGCTTTTGGACAGGCGATGGCTACACCTTC.

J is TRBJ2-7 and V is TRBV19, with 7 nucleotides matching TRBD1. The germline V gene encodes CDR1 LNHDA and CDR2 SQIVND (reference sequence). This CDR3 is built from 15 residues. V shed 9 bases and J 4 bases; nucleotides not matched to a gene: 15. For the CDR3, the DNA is TGTGCCAGCCCCGGGACAGAAGAACTTTCATACGAGCAGTACTTC. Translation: CASPGTEELSYEQYF.

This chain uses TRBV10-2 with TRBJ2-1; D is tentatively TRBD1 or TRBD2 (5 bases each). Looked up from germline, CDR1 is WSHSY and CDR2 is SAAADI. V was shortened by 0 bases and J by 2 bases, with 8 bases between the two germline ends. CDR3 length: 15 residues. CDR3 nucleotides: TGCGCCAGCAGTGAGTCCCGGGACCCCTACAATGAGCAGTTCTTC. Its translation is CASSESRDPYNEQFF.